These T cell receptor beta chains were read from a single sample in a study of regulatory T cells in long-lasting Graves disease. MiXCR, run by TCRdb on the multiplex PCR reads, gives a single entry per CDR3 protein. The sample consists of 350,000 to 450,000 distinct CDR3 sequences, less than 25% of them appearing once. This specimen was peripheral blood mononuclear cells (PBMCs), taken when the disease was refractory, from a patient treated with antithyroid drugs. These receptors were collected from a female donor with Graves disease. CDR3s include the opening cysteine and the closing phenylalanine or tryptophan. D genes are given only for firm matches. For some rows the clone size is stated as once, few or many, or as a class when expanded; others skip it.

many	TRBV9	TRBJ2-5	TRBD2	TGTGCCAGCAGCGTAGCGGCTAGCGGGAGCGAGACCCAGTACTTC	CASSVAASGSETQYF
few	TRBV29-1	TRBJ2-7	.	TGCAGCGTATTTGTCGGGGCAGGGAACTACGAGCAGTACTTC	CSVFVGAGNYEQYF
.	TRBV2	TRBJ1-3	.	TGTGCCAGCAGTGGACTTGGGACCAGCTCTGGAAACACCATATATTTT	CASSGLGTSSGNTIYF
.	TRBV20-1	TRBJ1-2	TRBD1	TGCAGTGCCCCAGGGACAGCTTATGGCTACACCTTC	CSAPGTAYGYTF
many	TRBV20-1	TRBJ2-7	TRBD2	TGCAGTGCGAGTCCCGGGGGGACTGGGACCTACGAGCAGTACTTC	CSASPGGTGTYEQYF
once	TRBV27	TRBJ1-6	.	TGTGCCAGCAGTTTATATCCAGGATTAAGTTCACCCCTCCACTTT	CASSLYPGLSSPLHF
few	TRBV20-1	TRBJ2-5	.	TGCAGTGCTAGAGATTCGAGGGGGACCCAGTACTTC	CSARDSRGTQYF
.	TRBV28	TRBJ1-5	.	TGTGCCGGAGGTTCGGGAAATAATCAGCCCCAGCATTTT	CAGGSGNNQPQHF
.	TRBV4-3	TRBJ1-6	TRBD1	TGCGCCAGCAGCCAACTCTCCGGGACAGGGAATTCACCCCTCCACTTT	CASSQLSGTGNSPLHF
many	TRBV28	TRBJ1-2	TRBD1	TGTGCCAGCACCCCTGGGGGACAGGGGGCCGGCTACACCTTC	CASTPGGQGAGYTF
many	TRBV6-1	TRBJ1-5	.	TGTGCCAGCGGGGGGGCTAGCAATCAGCCCCAGCATTTT	CASGGASNQPQHF
.	TRBV29-1	TRBJ2-7	TRBD2	TGCAGCGTTGAAATCACGACTAGCGGGAGCTACGAGCAGTACTTC	CSVEITTSGSYEQYF
many	TRBV2	TRBJ2-2	TRBD2	TGTGCCAGCAGTCGAAAACTAGCGGACACCGGGGAGCTGTTTTTT	CASSRKLADTGELFF
.	TRBV5-1	TRBJ2-2	.	TGCGCCAGCAGCTTGGCCGTGCCGGACACCGGGGAGCTGTTTTTT	CASSLAVPDTGELFF
.	TRBV28	TRBJ2-7	.	TGTGCCAGCAGACATGGGAGCCCCTACGAGCAGTACTTC	CASRHGSPYEQYF
few	TRBV12-3/TRBV12-4	TRBJ1-1	.	TGTGCCAGCAGCTCAGGGGCGCGGGACACTGAAGCTTTCTTT	CASSSGARDTEAFF
many	TRBV7-2	TRBJ1-2	.	TGTGCCAGCAGCTTAGTCTCCCACTATGGCTACACCTTC	CASSLVSHYGYTF
few	TRBV7-2	TRBJ1-3	.	TGTGCCAGCAGCTTAGGGGGCTACCCCTCTGGAAACACCATATATTTT	CASSLGGYPSGNTIYF
.	TRBV18	TRBJ2-7	.	TGTGCCAGCTCACCGACAGCCATTTACGAGCAGTACTTC	CASSPTAIYEQYF
.	TRBV4-1	TRBJ1-4	.	TGCACCAGCAGCCAAGTTGGGCAGGGGCTTGAAAAACTGTTTTTT	CTSSQVGQGLEKLFF
.	TRBV14	TRBJ1-1	TRBD1	TGTGCCAGCAGCCAAGGGACAGGACGGAACACTGAAGCTTTCTTT	CASSQGTGRNTEAFF
few	TRBV11-2	TRBJ2-3	.	TGTGCCAGCAGCTTATATCCCCCCATCCTAGCAAGCACAGATACGCAGTATTTT	CASSLYPPILASTDTQYF
few	TRBV5-6	TRBJ1-2	.	TGTGCCAGCAGCTTGGCTCAGGCCGGTATGACCTACACCTTC	CASSLAQAGMTYTF
many	TRBV27	TRBJ1-2	TRBD1	TGTGCCAGCAGTAGAACCACAGGGGGCTATGGCTACACCTTC	CASSRTTGGYGYTF
many	TRBV28	TRBJ2-7	TRBD2	TGTGCCAGCAGTCCCCGGGATAGCGGGAGGGTCCTCTCCTACGAGCAGTACTTC	CASSPRDSGRVLSYEQYF
.	TRBV18	TRBJ1-6	.	TGTGCCAGCTCACCACAGGGATATAACTCACCCCTCCACTTT	CASSPQGYNSPLHF
few	TRBV4-3	TRBJ1-2	.	TGCGCCAGCAGCCAAGAGCAGGGTTTGCTTTATGGCTACACCTTC	CASSQEQGLLYGYTF
many	TRBV11-2	TRBJ2-5	TRBD1	TGTGCCAGCAGCTTCCTCTCCCCAGGGGGAGCGGAGACCCAGTACTTC	CASSFLSPGGAETQYF
.	TRBV5-6	TRBJ2-7	.	TGTGCCAGCAGCTGGGACGCATCCTACGAGCAGTACTTC	CASSWDASYEQYF
few	TRBV5-1	TRBJ1-1	.	TGCGCCAGCAGCCCAGACATGGGACTACGGGGGGGGGGCACTGAAGCTTTCTTT	CASSPDMGLRGGGTEAFF
.	TRBV20-1	TRBJ2-7	.	TGCAGTGCTAGAGTACAGACGAGAGAGCAGTACTTC	CSARVQTREQYF
many	TRBV12-3/TRBV12-4	TRBJ2-7	TRBD2	TGTGCCAGCAGTCCATCCCTTTGGACAGGGACTAGCGGGAGCTACGAGCAGTACTTC	CASSPSLWTGTSGSYEQYF
.	TRBV2	TRBJ1-4	TRBD1	TGTGCCAGCAGTGCCGGGACAGGGGCCTCAACTAATGAAAAACTGTTTTTT	CASSAGTGASTNEKLFF
.	TRBV12-3/TRBV12-4	TRBJ1-6	.	TGTGCCAGCAGTTCCCACGACAGGAGGGCAAGCTCCTATAATTCACCCCTCCACTTT	CASSSHDRRASSYNSPLHF
.	TRBV5-1	TRBJ2-2	.	TGCGCCAGCAGCTTAGTTCCGGGAGCCACGGACACCGGGGAGCTGTTTTTT	CASSLVPGATDTGELFF